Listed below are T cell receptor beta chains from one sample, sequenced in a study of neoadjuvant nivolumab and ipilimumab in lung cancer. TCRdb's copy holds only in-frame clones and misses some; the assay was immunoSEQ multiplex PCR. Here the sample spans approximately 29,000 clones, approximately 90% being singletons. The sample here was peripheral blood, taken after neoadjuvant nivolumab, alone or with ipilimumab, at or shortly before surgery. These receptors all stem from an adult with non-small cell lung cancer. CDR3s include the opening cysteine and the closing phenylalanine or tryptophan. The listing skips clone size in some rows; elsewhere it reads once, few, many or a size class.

CASSRLGGDYNEQFF	TRBV6-5	TRBJ2-1	.
CASSEGDGTYNEQFF	TRBV9	TRBJ2-1	.
CASSGTGDGEQFF	TRBV6-4	TRBJ2-1	.
CASSQPKKGSAQYF	TRBV14	TRBJ2-3	.
CASSSGRNTEAFF	TRBV5-1	TRBJ1-1	.
CASSLDRDIYEQYF	TRBV6-6	TRBJ2-7	.
CASSSVMGQGNEQFF	TRBV7-3	TRBJ2-1	.
CASSEAILSYNSPLHF	TRBV2	TRBJ1-6	.
CAITPGRAASGANVLTF	TRBV10-3	TRBJ2-6	.
CASSLAIGQVGETQYF	TRBV5-1	TRBJ2-5	once
CATKGGQGSNQPQHF	TRBV2	TRBJ1-5	.
CASRRDPHPNTEAFF	TRBV6-1	TRBJ1-1	once
CASSVGTGVAYNSPLHF	TRBV9	TRBJ1-6	.